This TCR beta chain emerged from a study of OX40 agonist ivuxolimab in advanced cancers. Findings and caveats of the study: Relative to CD4+ cells, CD8+ T cells on average had more expanded clones. The authors also found low normalized T-cell clonal expansion in some nonresponders.

Patients were ineligible given autoimmune disease history or systemic immunosuppression. TCRdb's copy holds only in-frame clones and misses some; the assay was immunoSEQ multiplex PCR. The table includes approximately 37,000 clones, roughly 89% detected once. Concerning this clone itself: Its antigen remains unknown.

The germline gives CDR1 ENHRY, CDR2 SYGVKD. The CDR3 spans 18 residues. J was trimmed by 8 bases and V by 5 bases; bases with no gene match: 16. This rearrangement joins TRBV10-3 to TRBJ2-1; 12 positions match TRBD1. The specimen comprised CD4+ or CD8+ T cells sorted from blood, sampled in a trial of the OX40 agonist ivuxolimab. The clonotype comes from an adult with an advanced solid tumor such as melanoma, head and neck, liver or kidney cancer. This CDR3 is CAISPGTGGGFMLDEQFF. DNA for the CDR3: TGTGCCATCAGTCCAGGGACAGGGGGCGGATTTATGTTAGATGAGCAGTTCTTC.